This section outlines one TCR beta chain sequence together with its context. What antigen it recognizes has not been identified. No quality values exist for individual bases; no much larger clone is one base distant. TCRbeta CDR3 regions were amplified from genomic DNA by means of the immunoSEQ Assay, a bias-controlled multiplex PCR. The original pipeline was this. The number of nucleated cells in each sample was estimated by amplification of reference gene primers within the assay. Sequence reads were collapsed and filtered to measure the absolute abundance of every unique TCRbeta CDR3 rearrangement. Productive Simpson clonality was computed per sample as the square root of Simpson's diversity index over productive rearrangements. Here the immuneACCESS table is served through TCRdb, limited to in-frame sequences with V and J called. Missing clones are a known gap in these copies; in checked studies unresolved V genes cover under half, and the rest lacks a known reason. D and trimming were read from the DNA, whereas the V and J calls and clone size are those reported in that table. The sample table records around 330,000 clones; approximately 91% of these occur just once. Of the sample, roughly 5.2% is held by the ten largest clones.

These data belong to a study of blood T cell repertoires in COVID-19 (TCRdb year 2020). Notes on the research overall: The collaborator samples originated in the United States, Italy and Spain and spanned the acute and convalescent phases of COVID-19. The prospective study material was composed of cDNA or gDNA derived from T cells, B-cell-depleted T cells, or PBMCs. Deeply sampled blood TCRbeta repertoires from subjects exposed to, actively infected with, or recovered from COVID-19 were included in the dataset. The repertoires were made available in a free public database intended to serve as a resource for research on the immune response to SARS-CoV-2. The samples were drawn from two sources: the first 160 participants of the ongoing ImmuneRACE study, and 1,254 subjects contributed by 6 global collaborators. The sample metadata nearly always contained a de-identified subject ID, COVID-19 status, age in years and sex. HLA class I and class II types, where available, came from metadata supplied by the sample provider rather than from assay-based typing.

In the prospective study, participants were 18 to 89 years old, resided in about two dozen geographic areas of the United States, and were enrolled through a virtual design. In the prospective study, cohorts were assigned on the basis of participant-reported clinical history obtained from a screening survey and a study questionnaire. Recovered participants in ImmuneRACE Cohort 3 were defined by two consecutive negative NP/OP PCR tests, clearance by a healthcare professional, or resolution of symptoms. In the prospective study, whole blood, serum and a nasopharyngeal or oropharyngeal swab were collected from each participant by mobile phlebotomists. Over an approximately 2-month period, participants in the prospective study had the option of providing additional blood draws and questionnaires. Blood samples from the prospective study were shipped frozen or at room temperature prior to DNA extraction.

Broader findings and caveats from the paper: The quantity of clinical and demographic metadata differed by source and by participant and was supplied without curation.

The CDR3 runs 17 amino acids, cysteine and phenylalanine included. Only the CDR3 DNA stays, 51 bases, in frame from base 1. The V end loses 4 bases and the J end loses 7 bases, and a stretch of 23 bases separates them. Based on the germline V gene (reference sequence), the CDR1 and CDR2 sequences are SEHNR and FQNEAQ. The sequence was collected from a man between 60 and 70 years old who had recovered from COVID-19. The chain is made from TRBV7-9 and TRBJ2-1, with TRBD2 as a weak D call on 6 bases. Source material: PBMCs or T cells enriched from blood (not recorded which). The encoded CDR3 is CASSSAGERLGRNEQFF. The sequence in DNA is TGTGCCAGCAGCTCAGCGGGCGAGCGGCTCGGGAGAAATGAGCAGTTCTTC.